The next 13 T cell receptor beta chains were all read from a single sample in a study of blood T cells in healthy people across ages. Together with a sample-barcoded 5' primer, a J-beta primer mix was included in a second PCR lasting roughly 6 to 12 cycles. TCRdb passed the 5' RACE reads through MiXCR, listing each CDR3 protein once. The top ten hold around 32% of the sample, which has hundreds of thousands of distinct CDR3 sequences, 49% seen once. The sequenced material came from blood. These receptors all come from a woman in her sixties or seventies in good health.

The chain is built from TRBV5-1 and TRBJ2-1, with 11 nucleotides matching TRBD2. This CDR3 has 15 amino acids. Germline CDR1 is SGHRS and CDR2 is YFSETQ. The V segment lost 2 bases and the J segment 6 bases; nucleotides outside the gene matches: 4. The CDR3 loop reads CASSFSGGGLNEQFF. In DNA form, the CDR3 reads TGCGCCAGCAGCTTTAGCGGGGGGGGGCTCAATGAGCAGTTCTTC.

This clonotype appeared a few times. V gene TRBV7-6 combines with J gene TRBJ2-5; 10 bases match TRBD2. Germline V gives CDR1 SGHVS, CDR2 FNYEAQ. The CDR3 extends over 16 amino acids. V was pared by 0 bases and J by 5 bases, with 6 bases of the junction left unmatched. DNA of the CDR3: TGTGCCAGCAGCTTAGCGGCGGGACTAGCGACCGAGACCCAGTACTTC. Its protein product is CASSLAAGLATETQYF.

The rearrangement uses TRBV5-1 and TRBJ2-5, with TRBD1 identical over 7 bases. V was clipped by 3 bases and J by 13 bases; unmatched bases: 9. The CDR3 is 12 residues long. Germline values: CDR1 SGHRS, CDR2 YFSETQ. This CDR3 reads CASSSDREVRYF. The DNA for the CDR3 is TGCGCCAGCAGCTCCGACAGGGAAGTACGGTACTTC. Combining the CDR3 with reference TRBV5-1 and TRBJ2-5 gives the whole variable domain KAGVTQTPRYLIKTRGQQVTLSCSPISGHRSVSWYQQTPGQGLQFLFEYFSETQRNKGNFPGRFSGRQFSNSRSEMNVSTLELGDSALYLCASSSDREVRYFGPGTRLLVL.

Only a few counts were recorded for this clonotype. The chain uses TRBV15 and TRBJ2-3; D is uncertain. The length of the CDR3 is 13 residues. Trimming removed 0 bases from V and 8 bases from J, with 9 bases in between. Per the germline V gene, CDR1 is LNHNV and CDR2 is YYDKDF (reference sequence). CDR3 sequence: CATSRDKAGTQYF. The CDR3 DNA is TGTGCCACCAGCAGAGATAAGGCTGGTACGCAGTATTTT.

This rearrangement joins TRBV29-1 to TRBJ1-1; 7 bases are a match to TRBD1. Germline CDR1 SQVTM, CDR2 ANQGSEA. V was pared by 7 bases and J by 5 bases, with 7 bases of the junction left unmatched. This CDR3 is built from 12 residues. The CDR3 reads CSGKTGFTEAFF. The CDR3 DNA is TGCAGCGGGAAGACAGGGTTTACTGAAGCTTTCTTT.

J is TRBJ2-6 and V is TRBV28; D call uncertain. V was clipped by 4 bases and J by 7 bases, with 17 bases between them. The CDR3 has 16 residues. Germline assignment: CDR1 MDHEN and CDR2 SYDVKM. The CDR3 coding sequence is TGTGCCAGCAGTTCGAACAGCCTGGGCCTAGCCAACGTCCTGACTTTC. Protein: CASSSNSLGLANVLTF.

The chain couples TRBV5-6 to TRBJ2-7, with D uncertain. Deletions cut 2 bases from V and 5 bases from J, with 14 bases between. CDR3 size: 14 residues. Looked up from germline, CDR1 is SGHDT and CDR2 is YYEEEE. The CDR3 sequence is CASSLVGAVDEQYF. The CDR3 DNA is TGTGCCAGCAGCTTAGTGGGCGCGGTCGACGAGCAGTACTTC. The whole variable domain, filled in from reference TRBV5-6 and TRBJ2-7, reads DAGVTQSPTHLIKTRGQQVTLRCSPKSGHDTVSWYQQALGQGPQFIFQYYEEEERQRGNFPDRFSGHQFPNYSSELNVNALLLGDSALYLCASSLVGAVDEQYFGPGTRLTVT.

The chain links TRBV4-3 to TRBJ2-3, with D perhaps assigned TRBD1 or TRBD2 (6 bases each). This CDR3 contains 14 residues. V lost 6 bases to trimming and J lost 4 bases, with 14 bases between them. Germline V gene lookup returns CDR1 LGHNA and CDR2 YSLEER. The CDR3 here is CASRNNRGPDTQYF. DNA for the CDR3: TGCGCCAGCAGAAATAACCGGGGGCCAGATACGCAGTATTTT.

Worth noting for this clonotype: At one end, the junction sequence differs from germline, possibly due to a read error. The chain uses TRBV5-1 and TRBJ2-6, with 11 bases lining up with TRBD2. This CDR3 has 18 amino acids. Germline values: CDR1 SGHRS, CDR2 YFSETQ. The CDR3, as DNA: TGCGCCGGCAGCTTGGGACTAGCGGCCCGCTCTGGGGCCAACGTCCTGACTTTC. Translation: CAGSLGLAARSGANVLTF.

As to this clonotype: The germline gene is not matched at one end of the junction; a read error may be the cause. This chain links TRBV3-1 with TRBJ1-6, with TRBD1 matching over 9 bases. Germline-derived CDR1 and CDR2 are LGHDT and YNNKEL (reference sequence). The CDR3 spans 14 residues. The CDR3 nucleotides are TGTGCCGGCAGCCGGGACAGGGTTAATTCACCCCTCCACTTT. It yields the protein CAGSRDRVNSPLHF.

This rearrangement joins TRBV12-3 or TRBV12-4 to TRBJ2-4, with TRBD1 identical over 7 bases. The CDR3 runs to 16 residues. With 3 bases clipped from V and 1 base from J, the junction kept 6 bases outside the gene matches. The CDR3 here is CASSFEGAKAKNIQYF. CDR3 DNA: TGTGCCAGCAGTTTCGAGGGGGCAAAGGCCAAAAACATTCAGTACTTC.

In the case of this clonotype: One junction end does not reproduce the germline sequence, and a read error may be involved. V usage is TRBV29-1 and J usage is TRBJ2-7; D possibly corresponds to TRBD2 (5 bases). The germline V gene has CDR1 SQVTM and CDR2 ANQGSEA. The CDR3 length is 16 residues. CDR3 sequence: CGVDEFGHGGSYEQYF. The DNA for the CDR3 is TGCGGCGTTGATGAGTTCGGGCACGGAGGCTCCTACGAGCAGTACTTC.

The rearrangement joins TRBV7-2 to TRBJ1-1; D is undetermined. The CDR3 runs 15 residues. The V gene's germline CDR1 is SGHTA and CDR2 FQGNSA. Deletions cut 4 bases from V and 0 bases from J, with 12 bases between. The chain's CDR3 is CASSSQPGVNTEAFF. CDR3 sequence (DNA): TGTGCCAGCAGCTCGCAGCCAGGCGTGAACACTGAAGCTTTCTTT.